The 31 T cell receptor beta chains presented below share a single source sample, sequenced in a study of blood T cell repertoires in COVID-19. Assay used: immunoSEQ multiplex PCR; TCRdb lists only in-frame clones, some missing. The sample includes approximately 310,000 clones, 85% seen only once; the top ten take 1.5% to 2%. Sequencing was done on a sample of PBMCs or T cells enriched from blood (not recorded which). The source of these receptors is a woman in her 30s who had been exposed to COVID-19.

This clone has a single count. The J gene is TRBJ2-5, the V gene TRBV30; TRBD1 agrees at 11 bases. Germline values: CDR1 GTSNPN, CDR2 SVGIG (reference sequence). The CDR3 contains 14 residues. Trimming removed 1 base from V and 4 bases from J; junction bases left unmatched: 2. CDR3 loop: CAWSGTGGGETQYF. CDR3 coding DNA: TGTGCCTGGAGTGGGACAGGGGGCGGAGAGACCCAGTACTTC. Complete variable domain (other parts from reference TRBV30 and TRBJ2-5): SQTIHQWPATLVQPVGSPLSLECTVEGTSNPNLYWYRQAAGRGLQLLFYSVGIGQISSEVPQNLSASRPQDRQFILSSKKLLLSDSGFYLCAWSGTGGGETQYFGPGTRLLVL.

The chain uses TRBV28 and TRBJ1-1, with TRBD1 matching over 9 bases. CDR3 length: 15 amino acids. CDR1 MDHEN and CDR2 SYDVKM come from the germline V gene. J gave up 5 bases and V 7 bases, and 11 bases lay outside the gene matches. CDR3 DNA sequence: TGTGCCAGCAATCCGCCGGGACAGGGATGGACTGAAGCTTTCTTT. Translating it yields CASNPPGQGWTEAFF.

This chain links TRBV5-4 with TRBJ2-2; tentatively, D is TRBD2 (5 bases). The germline gives CDR1 SGHNT, CDR2 YYREEE (reference sequence). With 1 base removed from V and 8 bases from J, the gap between germline ends came to 6 bases. This CDR3 region has 12 residues. The CDR3 nucleotides read TGTGCCAGCAGCTTGCGGGGAGGGGAGCTGTTTTTT. This encodes CASSLRGGELFF.

The V gene is TRBV13, the J gene TRBJ2-1, with 9 bases lining up with TRBD2. This CDR3 has 15 amino acids. Germline-derived CDR1 and CDR2 are PRHDT and FYEKMQ (reference sequence). The trim removed 0 bases at V and 8 bases at J, leaving 5 bases unmatched. CDR3 DNA sequence: TGTGCCAGCAGCTTAGGTAGCGGGGGTGGAGATGAGCAGTTCTTC. This codes for CASSLGSGGGDEQFF.

This chain connects TRBV5-1 to TRBJ1-4; 11 nucleotides align to TRBD1. CDR1 and CDR2 from the germline V gene are SGHRS and YFSETQ. CDR3 length equals 17 residues. J was trimmed by 7 bases and V by 1 base; bases with no gene match: 9. CDR3 nucleotide sequence: TGCGCCAGCAGCTTGCGTCCCGGGACAGGGGGGGTTGAAAAACTGTTTTTT. Its protein is CASSLRPGTGGVEKLFF. The whole variable domain, filled in from reference TRBV5-1 and TRBJ1-4, reads KAGVTQTPRYLIKTRGQQVTLSCSPISGHRSVSWYQQTPGQGLQFLFEYFSETQRNKGNFPGRFSGRQFSNSRSEMNVSTLELGDSALYLCASSLRPGTGGVEKLFFGSGTQLSVL.

The J gene is TRBJ2-7, the V gene TRBV19; 9 bases align to TRBD1. Germline values: CDR1 LNHDA, CDR2 SQIVND (reference sequence). The CDR3 has 16 amino acids. Trimming at V came to 3 bases and at J to 0 bases, leaving 6 bases not matched to a gene. The CDR3 DNA reads TGTGCCAGTAGTATTTTCGGGGACAGGGTCTCCTACGAGCAGTACTTC. It codes for CASSIFGDRVSYEQYF.

The CDR3: CASSLSGGDRTYGYTF. The CDR3 region has the DNA TGTGCCAGCAGTTTATCAGGGGGGGATCGTACCTATGGCTACACCTTC. This rearrangement joins TRBV27 to TRBJ1-2, with TRBD1 as a possible D gene (6 bases). V lost 0 bases and J 4 bases, leaving 15 bases between the germline ends. This CDR3 spans 16 amino acids. Germline CDR1 is MNHEY and CDR2 is SMNVEV (reference sequence).

J is TRBJ2-1 and V is TRBV13, with 7 bases matching TRBD1. CDR1 is PRHDT, CDR2 FYEKMQ, per germline (reference sequence). V trimming: 3 bases; J trimming: 5 bases; junction bases outside the gene matches: 10. The CDR3 is 16 residues long. CDR3 sequence: CASSFLTPTGNNEQFF. CDR3 bases: TGTGCCAGCAGCTTCCTCACTCCGACAGGGAACAATGAGCAGTTCTTC.

The chain carries TRBV2 and TRBJ1-6; weak D call: TRBD1 (5 bases). The V gene's germline CDR1 is SNHLY and CDR2 FYNNEI. V lost 8 bases and J 7 bases, leaving 12 bases between the germline ends. CDR3 size: 13 residues. CDR3 region: CASGGTWNSPLHF. DNA for the CDR3: TGTGCCAGCGGGGGGACGTGGAATTCACCCCTCCACTTT.

This chain links TRBV7-9 with TRBJ1-2; 8 bases line up with TRBD1. Germline CDR1 is SEHNR and CDR2 is FQNEAQ (reference sequence). The CDR3 is 15 amino acids. V was clipped by 5 bases and J by 1 base; unmatched bases: 6. The chain's CDR3 is CASSARQGRNYGYTF. CDR3 bases: TGTGCCAGCAGCGCTCGACAGGGGCGTAACTATGGCTACACCTTC.

The rearrangement links TRBV5-1 to TRBJ2-7; TRBD1 matches 9 bases. Trimming at V came to 5 bases and at J to 2 bases, leaving 8 bases not matched to a gene. The CDR3 runs 15 residues. Per germline, CDR1 SGHRS and CDR2 YFSETQ. In nucleotides, the CDR3 is TGCGCCAGCAGAACAGGGGGCGACCCGCCCTACGAGCAGTACTTC. This sequence encodes CASRTGGDPPYEQYF.

V gene TRBV28 combines with J gene TRBJ1-5; a possible D gene is TRBD1 (6 bases). The ends were cut back, 2 bases at V and 4 bases at J, with 12 bases in the middle. The CDR3 is 15 residues long. Germline CDR1 MDHEN, CDR2 SYDVKM. The CDR3 DNA reads TGTGCCAGCAGTTTAGGGGGGGCCAGGAATCAGCCCCAGCATTTT. Translation gives CASSLGGARNQPQHF.

This clone was seen only once. The chain couples TRBV5-1 to TRBJ2-7; 13 bases are shared with TRBD2. Germline trimming cut 2 bases from V and 4 bases from J; bases unmatched to any gene: 6. The CDR3 spans 16 residues. Per germline, CDR1 SGHRS and CDR2 YFSETQ. The CDR3 reads CASSFRTSGSGYEQYF. The DNA of the CDR3 is TGCGCCAGCAGCTTCCGGACTAGCGGGAGCGGTTACGAGCAGTACTTC.

The CDR3 DNA follows: TGTGCCAGCAAGTACACAGGTCAGCCCCAGCATTTT. Its protein product is CASKYTGQPQHF. The gene calls are TRBV2 and TRBJ1-5, with D perhaps TRBD1 (5 bases). Germline CDR1 and CDR2: SNHLY and FYNNEI. This CDR3 has 12 residues. V was cut by 7 bases and J by 6 bases, with 10 bases left in between.

The J gene is TRBJ1-2, the V gene TRBV3-1 (or the pseudogene TRBV3-2), with 9 bases identical to TRBD1. This CDR3 is 16 amino acids long. Germline lookup yields CDR1 LGHDT and CDR2 YNNKEL (reference sequence). V gave up 4 bases and J gave up 4 bases; unmatched junction bases: 10. The CDR3 nucleotides are TGTGCCAGCAGCCTAATCCGGGACAGGGTCATCTATGGCTACACCTTC. Protein product: CASSLIRDRVIYGYTF.

The J gene is TRBJ2-5, the V gene TRBV25-1; maybe TRBD1 (6 bases). CDR3 size: 16 residues. Trimming left V 3 bases short and J 2 bases short, with 16 bases between. CDR1 and CDR2 from the germline V gene are MGHDK and SYGVNS. CDR3 coding DNA: TGTGCCAGCAGTGATTTTAGAGGGGGTTATCAAGAGACCCAGTACTTC. Translated, it gives CASSDFRGGYQETQYF.

The rearrangement uses TRBV7-2 and TRBJ1-3; a weak D match, TRBD1 (6 bases). V lost 5 bases, J lost 4 bases, and 12 bases lay in between. The CDR3 has 14 residues. CDR1 and CDR2 from the germline V gene are SGHTA and FQGNSA. CDR3 residues: CASSMSGQGNTIYF. Written as DNA, the CDR3 is TGTGCCAGCAGCATGTCAGGACAGGGAAACACCATATATTTT.

This clone has just a few counts. The chain combines TRBV6-2 or TRBV6-3 with TRBJ2-7; possibly TRBD1 for D (6 bases). The V gene lost 4 bases and the J gene lost 2 bases, with 9 bases spanning the gap. Per the germline V gene, CDR1 is MNHEY and CDR2 is SVGEGT. This CDR3 is built from 13 residues. The CDR3 is CASSWGTPYEQYF. The CDR3 DNA reads as TGTGCCAGCAGTTGGGGGACACCCTACGAGCAGTACTTC.

The V and J genes are TRBV27 and TRBJ1-1; TRBD1 matches 7 bases. Germline values: CDR1 MNHEY, CDR2 SMNVEV (reference sequence). V lost 3 bases to trimming and J lost 11 bases; unmatched junction nucleotides: 18. The CDR3 spans 16 residues. The CDR3 protein is CASSFGTEIPVTAAFF. The CDR3, as DNA: TGTGCCAGCAGTTTCGGGACAGAGATTCCGGTTACTGCTGCTTTCTTT.

The rearrangement uses TRBV30 and TRBJ2-1, with 7 bases lining up with TRBD2. Germline loops: CDR1 GTSNPN, CDR2 SVGIG (reference sequence). This CDR3 comprises 17 residues. V shed 3 bases, J shed 0 bases, and the junction held 11 bases outside the gene matches. This CDR3 reads CAWSAAGGSVSYNEQFF. In DNA form, the CDR3 reads TGTGCCTGGAGCGCCGCTGGCGGGAGTGTCTCCTACAATGAGCAGTTCTTC. The full variable domain, completed using reference TRBV30 and TRBJ2-1, is SQTIHQWPATLVQPVGSPLSLECTVEGTSNPNLYWYRQAAGRGLQLLFYSVGIGQISSEVPQNLSASRPQDRQFILSSKKLLLSDSGFYLCAWSAAGGSVSYNEQFFGPGTRLTVL.

This chain links TRBV13 with TRBJ2-3; D gene uncertain. The CDR3 is made up of 13 amino acids. V lost 5 bases and J lost 6, with 12 bases in between. Germline V CDR1 and CDR2: PRHDT, FYEKMQ (reference sequence). The CDR3 DNA follows: TGTGCCAGCAGCCCCTTAGAAAGCGATACGCAGTATTTT. Its translation: CASSPLESDTQYF.

The rearrangement uses TRBV3-1 (or the pseudogene TRBV3-2) and TRBJ1-2; D perhaps matches TRBD1 (5 bases). The CDR3 is 12 residues long. The germline CDR1 and CDR2 sequences are LGHDT and YNNKEL (reference sequence). Trimming left V 5 bases short and J 8 bases short, with 12 bases between. The CDR3 here is CASSTRQYGYTF. The CDR3 DNA sequence: TGTGCCAGCAGCACCCGACAGTACGGCTACACCTTC.

The genes are TRBV27 and TRBJ2-2; the match to TRBD2 covers 9 bases. The ends lost 7 bases at V and 4 bases at J; junction bases unmatched: 10. The CDR3 runs 16 residues. The germline V gene has CDR1 MNHEY and CDR2 SMNVEV (reference sequence). CDR3 sequence reads: CASTVKAGGSTGELFF. For the CDR3, the DNA is TGTGCCAGCACGGTGAAGGCGGGAGGGAGCACCGGGGAGCTGTTTTTT.

Comment on this clone: The same CDR3 can be traced to other DNA sequences in this sample. The rearrangement links TRBV5-1 to TRBJ2-5; 8 bases map to TRBD2. Germline V lookup: CDR1 SGHRS, CDR2 YFSETQ. There are 15 residues in the CDR3. V lost 0 bases, J lost 2 bases, and 3 bases stayed unmatched. The CDR3 reads CASSLGTSGQETQYF. CDR3 coding DNA: TGCGCCAGCAGCTTGGGAACTAGCGGACAAGAGACCCAGTACTTC.

The rearrangement uses TRBV30 and TRBJ1-5; 10 nucleotides agree with TRBD1. The CDR3 totals 14 residues. Trimming took 2 bases from V and 6 from J; bases not matched to a gene: 4. CDR1 and CDR2 from the germline V gene are GTSNPN and SVGIG (reference sequence). CDR3 region: CAWSRGQGSQPQHF. The CDR3 DNA is TGTGCCTGGAGTAGGGGACAGGGGAGTCAGCCCCAGCATTTT.

V gene TRBV5-5 combines with J gene TRBJ1-5; D perhaps matches TRBD1 (5 bases). V lost 0 bases, J lost 5 bases, and 15 bases lay in between. Germline V CDR1 and CDR2: SGHKS, YYEKEE (reference sequence). This CDR3 is 16 amino acids long. CDR3 protein: CASSLGAGIGDQPQHF. The CDR3 coding sequence is TGTGCCAGCAGCTTGGGGGCAGGGATAGGGGATCAGCCCCAGCATTTT.

The chain couples TRBV6-4 to TRBJ2-2, with TRBD2 identical over 7 bases. Germline CDR1 reads MRHNA; CDR2 reads SNTAGT. V was clipped by 5 bases and J by 0 bases; unmatched bases: 9. This CDR3 has 17 residues. The CDR3 DNA reads TGTGCCAGCAGTAGGCGAACTAGCGCATCGAACACCGGGGAGCTGTTTTTT. Protein: CASSRRTSASNTGELFF.

The chain joins TRBV6-5 to TRBJ2-1; D not resolved. V was trimmed by 7 bases and J by 8 bases, leaving 12 bases between them. CDR3 length: 12 amino acids. Germline assignment: CDR1 MNHEY and CDR2 SVGAGI. The CDR3, as DNA: TGTGCCAGCAACGAAGAGCTCGATGAGCAGTTCTTC. Protein sequence: CASNEELDEQFF.

The chain recombines TRBV28 with TRBJ1-2; D might be TRBD1 (6 bases). The germline V and J ends were trimmed by 3 bases and 0 bases, with 11 bases remaining between them. This CDR3 has 15 residues. CDR1 MDHEN and CDR2 SYDVKM come from the germline V gene. Here the CDR3 reads CASSFWTEANYGYTF. The CDR3 DNA follows: TGTGCCAGCAGTTTCTGGACAGAAGCTAACTATGGCTACACCTTC.

This clone was seen only once. This rearrangement joins TRBV3-1 (or the pseudogene TRBV3-2) to TRBJ2-1, with 10 bases matching TRBD2. Germline loops: CDR1 LGHDT, CDR2 YNNKEL (reference sequence). V dropped 0 bases and J dropped 9; count of bases not matched to a gene: 20. The CDR3 totals 20 residues. The CDR3 reads CASSQDFEREGPGDLGEQFF. CDR3 coding DNA: TGTGCCAGCAGCCAAGATTTTGAGCGGGAGGGCCCGGGGGACCTGGGTGAGCAGTTCTTC.

The chain uses TRBV28 and TRBJ2-2; 11 nucleotides agree with TRBD1. Germline values: CDR1 MDHEN, CDR2 SYDVKM. The V gene end was trimmed by 4 bases and the J gene end by 2 bases; junction bases not matched to a gene: 6. CDR3 size: 17 residues. The CDR3 bases are TGTGCCAGCAGTTCGGCGGGACAGGGGGTTAACACCGGGGAGCTGTTTTTT. This encodes CASSSAGQGVNTGELFF. The whole variable domain, filled in from reference TRBV28 and TRBJ2-2, reads DVKVTQSSRYLVKRTGEKVFLECVQDMDHENMFWYRQDPGLGLRLIYFSYDVKMKEKGDIPEGYSVSREKKERFSLILESASTNQTSMYLCASSSAGQGVNTGELFFGEGSRLTVL.